Listed here is a single T cell receptor (beta chain). The method was immunoSEQ multiplex PCR; TCRdb's version includes in-frame clones alone and lacks a portion of them. In the table there are 130,000 to 150,000 clones, about nine tenths of which are singletons. V dropped 0 bases and J dropped 8 bases, with 20 bases sitting between them. The CDR3 loop spans 17 amino acids. Germline lookup yields CDR1 LNHNV and CDR2 YYDKDF (reference sequence). These data originate in a study of T cell responses to AZD1222 COVID-19 vaccine. The clonotype was recovered from an adult in good health. Sequences were derived from peripheral blood, sampled on day 0 of AZD1222 vaccination. The J gene is TRBJ1-3, the V gene TRBV15; D perhaps matches TRBD1 (6 bases). The CDR3 coding sequence is TGTGCCACCAGCAGAGATCTCGGGGGGCGGATTATTGACACCATATATTTT. The encoded protein is CATSRDLGGRIIDTIYF.